Each of the 28 T cell receptor beta chains below was sequenced from the same sample in a study of cytomegalovirus exposure and HLA in healthy donors. In the PCR, 60 Vbeta and 13 Jbeta primers were used. Repertoires were generated with immunoSEQ multiplex PCR, while TCRdb's copy carries only in-frame clones and drops some. The sample lists 120,000 or so clones, roughly 87% seen once, with approximately 1.5% in the top ten. The sequenced material came from PBMCs. The origin of the receptors is a woman aged 18-29 years in good health and CMV-seronegative.

The rearrangement links TRBV6-5 to TRBJ2-4, with D hard to call. The V end was cut by 4 bases, the J end by 9 bases, with 13 bases between. This CDR3 region has 13 residues. Germline-derived CDR1 and CDR2 are MNHEY and SVGAGI. The CDR3 region has the DNA TGTGCCAGCAGTTGGAGAGTGGATGTCATTCAGTACTTC. It is translated as CASSWRVDVIQYF.

V is TRBV7-2 and J is TRBJ2-3; TRBD2 matches 7 bases. With V trimmed by 5 bases and J by 0 bases, 5 bases remained unmatched. CDR3 length: 15 amino acids. Germline V gives CDR1 SGHTA, CDR2 FQGNSA. The CDR3 bases are TGTGCCAGCAGCCGGGACTACCTGAGCACAGATACGCAGTATTTT. It codes for CASSRDYLSTDTQYF.

V gene TRBV7-2 combines with J gene TRBJ2-7, with 10 bases lining up with TRBD2. The germline CDR1 and CDR2 sequences are SGHTA and FQGNSA. The CDR3 is made up of 13 amino acids. The ends lost 5 bases at V and 8 bases at J; junction bases unmatched: 6. The CDR3 loop is CASSLSLAGKQYF. The CDR3 DNA reads TGTGCCAGCAGCCTCTCACTAGCGGGGAAGCAGTACTTC.

The rearrangement uses TRBV6-5 and TRBJ2-3; TRBD2 might be the D (5 bases). Germline V gives CDR1 MNHEY, CDR2 SVGAGI. The V end was cut by 6 bases, the J end by 5 bases, with 9 bases between. The CDR3 spans 12 residues. The DNA of the CDR3 is TGTGCCAGCAGCCTCCGGGGAGATACGCAGTATTTT. Translating it yields CASSLRGDTQYF.

The chain has TRBV9 and TRBJ2-7; D gene ambiguous. V gave up 0 bases and J gave up 2 bases, with 12 bases separating them. Germline CDR1 reads SGDLS; CDR2 reads YYNGEE. The CDR3 length is 15 residues. In nucleotides, the CDR3 is TGTGCCAGCAGCGTAGGTGAGACATCGACCTACGAGCAGTACTTC. Translated, it gives CASSVGETSTYEQYF.

The chain is built from TRBV5-6 and TRBJ1-2; 11 nucleotides align to TRBD1. The V gene's germline CDR1 is SGHDT and CDR2 YYEEEE. This CDR3 is 15 amino acids long. V shed 4 bases, J shed 8 bases, and the junction held 10 bases outside the gene matches. The CDR3 region has the DNA TGTGCCAGCAGCACCAGGACAGGGGGCGCGAGGGGCTACACCTTC. The encoded protein is CASSTRTGGARGYTF.

This clone was counted only a few times. This chain joins TRBV14 and TRBJ2-3; 7 bases fit TRBD2. Trimming took 4 bases from V and 3 from J; bases not matched to a gene: 10. Germline V CDR1 and CDR2: SGHDN, FVKESK. This CDR3 is 16 amino acids long. Here the CDR3 reads CASSPYVAGETDTQYF. The CDR3 DNA reads TGTGCCAGCAGCCCTTACGTGGCGGGAGAAACAGATACGCAGTATTTT.

The chain employs TRBV27 and TRBJ1-2; D uncertain. V was clipped by 7 bases and J by 8 bases, with 17 bases between them. The CDR3 sequence is 13 residues long. CDR1 is MNHEY and CDR2 is SMNVEV in the germline V gene (reference sequence). The CDR3 nucleotides are TGTGCCAGCAAAGCCTCAGGTCTTTGGGGCTACACCTTC. Its translation is CASKASGLWGYTF.

The chain uses TRBV5-4 and TRBJ2-2; 8 bases line up with TRBD2. Germline CDR1 and CDR2: SGHNT and YYREEE (reference sequence). Trimming removed 1 base from V and 5 bases from J; junction bases left unmatched: 7. The CDR3 spans 16 residues. CDR3 residues: CASSLTAGGPTGELFF. Written as DNA, the CDR3 is TGTGCCAGCAGCTTGACGGCGGGGGGCCCGACCGGGGAGCTGTTTTTT.

This sequence joins TRBV30 and TRBJ1-6; TRBD1 aligns across 10 bases. Germline values: CDR1 GTSNPN, CDR2 SVGIG (reference sequence). The trim removed 6 bases at V and 9 bases at J, leaving 5 bases unmatched. The CDR3 is made up of 13 amino acids. CDR3 DNA sequence: TGTGCCTGCTACCGGGACAGGGGTTCACCCCTCCACTTT. Translating it yields CACYRDRGSPLHF. The variable domain in full, completed from reference TRBV30 and TRBJ1-6, reads SQTIHQWPATLVQPVGSPLSLECTVEGTSNPNLYWYRQAAGRGLQLLFYSVGIGQISSEVPQNLSASRPQDRQFILSSKKLLLSDSGFYLCACYRDRGSPLHFGNGTRLTVT.

The chain employs TRBV28 and TRBJ1-5; D perhaps matches TRBD1 (6 bases). V lost 7 bases and J 2 bases, leaving 18 bases between the germline ends. Germline CDR1 reads MDHEN; CDR2 reads SYDVKM. The CDR3 contains 16 residues. The CDR3 protein is CASTETQGFGNQPQHF. As DNA, the CDR3 is TGTGCCAGCACAGAAACCCAGGGGTTTGGCAATCAGCCCCAGCATTTT.

The chain couples TRBV5-6 to TRBJ1-3; D gene unclear. The length of the CDR3 is 17 residues. Trimming shortened V by 2 bases and J by 0 bases, and 15 bases separated the two germline ends. The V gene's germline CDR1 is SGHDT and CDR2 YYEEEE. The CDR3 is CASSFRETHYSGNTIYF. The CDR3 DNA follows: TGTGCCAGCAGCTTTCGGGAGACCCATTACTCTGGAAACACCATATATTTT.

The chain couples TRBV10-1 to TRBJ1-1; 7 nucleotides line up with TRBD1. Germline V CDR1 and CDR2: WNHNN, SYGVQD (reference sequence). This CDR3 is 13 amino acids long. V shed 8 bases and J 0 bases; nucleotides not matched to a gene: 3. The chain's CDR3 is CASRDRLNTEAFF. CDR3 sequence (DNA): TGCGCCAGCCGGGACAGATTGAACACTGAAGCTTTCTTT.

V is TRBV6-1 and J is TRBJ2-2; 7 nucleotides align to TRBD1. The V gene end was trimmed by 4 bases and the J gene end by 0 bases; junction bases not matched to a gene: 8. CDR3 length: 17 amino acids. Germline V CDR1 and CDR2: MNHNS, SASEGT. The CDR3 DNA is TGTGCCAGCAGTGGTCCCGGGACAGCTTCGAACACCGGGGAGCTGTTTTTT. Its translation: CASSGPGTASNTGELFF.

The CDR3 region has the DNA TGTGCCAGCAGTGGAGACTTCGACAATGAGCAGTTCTTC. Translation: CASSGDFDNEQFF. The V call is TRBV6-1, the J call TRBJ2-1, with D unclear. The CDR3 covers 13 residues. Deletions cut 4 bases from V and 5 bases from J, with 9 bases between. Germline lookup yields CDR1 MNHNS and CDR2 SASEGT.

The table lists this clone with a few counts. For the CDR3, the DNA is TGTGCCAGCAGCCTCGAGCGGGGTGTAGATCAGCCCCAGCATTTT. Its protein product is CASSLERGVDQPQHF. The V gene is TRBV7-2, the J gene TRBJ1-5; no clear D. CDR3 length: 15 residues. V was pared by 5 bases and J by 5 bases, with 16 bases between. Germline V gene data show CDR1 as SGHTA and CDR2 as FQGNSA.

The gene calls are TRBV7-2 and TRBJ2-3, with TRBD2 identical over 9 bases. The CDR3 has 15 amino acids. V lost 1 base to trimming and J lost 5 bases; unmatched junction nucleotides: 4. The germline V gene has CDR1 SGHTA and CDR2 FQGNSA. The DNA for the CDR3 is TGTGCCAGCAGCTTAGTAGCGGGAGAGCAAGATACGCAGTATTTT. This encodes CASSLVAGEQDTQYF.

J is TRBJ2-7 and V is TRBV6-6; 7 positions match TRBD1. CDR1 and CDR2 (germline): MNHNY, SVGAGI (reference sequence). The CDR3 is made up of 14 amino acids. The junction had 7 bases not matched to a gene; V was cut back by 6 bases and J by 2 bases. The DNA of the CDR3 is TGTGCCAGCAGCACCGACAGGGACGCCTACGAGCAGTACTTC. Protein sequence: CASSTDRDAYEQYF.

The J gene is TRBJ2-3, the V gene TRBV6-6; a possible D gene is TRBD1 (5 bases). The CDR3 spans 12 residues. Germline V gene sequence: CDR1 MNHNY, CDR2 SVGAGI (reference sequence). Deletions cut 6 bases from V and 5 bases from J, with 9 bases between. CDR3 protein: CASRQGGDTQYF. CDR3 in DNA: TGTGCCAGCAGGCAGGGTGGAGATACGCAGTATTTT.

The chain uses TRBV2 and TRBJ2-7, with 9 bases matching TRBD1. Germline-derived CDR1 and CDR2 are SNHLY and FYNNEI. This CDR3 spans 14 amino acids. With V trimmed by 8 bases and J by 2 bases, 7 bases remained unmatched. The CDR3 loop is CASFSRDRAYEQYF. The CDR3 DNA sequence: TGTGCCAGCTTCAGCCGGGACAGGGCCTACGAGCAGTACTTC.

The chain couples TRBV2 to TRBJ1-1, with D perhaps TRBD1 (5 bases). The CDR3 has 14 amino acids. V was clipped by 0 bases and J by 7 bases, with 12 bases between them. CDR1 is SNHLY and CDR2 is FYNNEI in the germline V gene. CDR3 in amino acids: CASSEAGALLEAFF. Here the CDR3 DNA reads TGTGCCAGCAGTGAAGCAGGGGCCCTACTTGAAGCTTTCTTT.

This clone was counted between two and nine times. The gene calls are TRBV7-9 and TRBJ1-1; no clear D gene. Trimming stripped 0 bases from V and 4 bases from J, with 6 bases between. Germline CDR1 is SEHNR and CDR2 is FQNEAQ (reference sequence). CDR3 length equals 13 residues. CDR3: CASSLAVSTEAFF. Here the CDR3 DNA reads TGTGCCAGCAGCTTAGCCGTGTCCACTGAAGCTTTCTTT.

CDR3 bases: TGTGCCAGCAGTGAATCGAGAGCGGGTTGGGCTAACAATGAGCAGTTCTTC. Translation: CASSESRAGWANNEQFF. This rearrangement joins TRBV25-1 to TRBJ2-1, with D possibly TRBD2 on 6 matching bases. The CDR3 sequence is 17 residues long. Trimming stripped 1 base from V and 5 bases from J, with 18 bases between. The germline V gene encodes CDR1 MGHDK and CDR2 SYGVNS.

The chain carries TRBV6-1 and TRBJ2-2, with D perhaps matching TRBD2 (6 bases). The V and J ends lost 6 bases and 4 bases respectively, with 15 bases between them. Germline lookup yields CDR1 MNHNS and CDR2 SASEGT. This CDR3 contains 15 residues. DNA for the CDR3: TGTGCCAGCAGCGCGACGCCCGGGAGCACCGGGGAGCTGTTTTTT. It translates to CASSATPGSTGELFF.

The chain joins TRBV5-1 to TRBJ2-2, with D possibly matching TRBD2 (5 bases). Germline values: CDR1 SGHRS, CDR2 YFSETQ. V dropped 3 bases and J dropped 5 bases, with 14 bases sitting between them. The CDR3 consists of 15 residues. This CDR3 is CASSYSPWETGELFF. The DNA of the CDR3 is TGCGCCAGCAGCTATTCCCCGTGGGAGACCGGGGAGCTGTTTTTT.

CDR3 coding DNA: TGCGCCAGCAGCTTGGGGGACACCCCGCCCGGTGGCAATCAGCCCCAGCATTTT. Its translation: CASSLGDTPPGGNQPQHF. This rearrangement joins TRBV5-1 to TRBJ1-5; TRBD1 might be the D (6 bases). The CDR3 runs to 18 residues. CDR1 SGHRS and CDR2 YFSETQ come from the germline V gene. Trimming took 0 bases from V and 2 from J, leaving 18 bases between them.

J is TRBJ2-2 and V is TRBV6-1, with TRBD2 identical over 8 bases. Trimming cost V 1 base and J 3 bases; bases outside gene matches: 7. CDR3 size: 17 residues. Germline V gene data show CDR1 as MNHNS and CDR2 as SASEGT. The CDR3, as DNA: TGTGCCAGCAGTGAAGGGTCGGGGGGGTCCTACACCGGGGAGCTGTTTTTT. This gives the protein CASSEGSGGSYTGELFF.

The rearrangement joins TRBV13 to TRBJ2-7, with 8 bases identical to TRBD2. Germline V gene sequence: CDR1 PRHDT, CDR2 FYEKMQ (reference sequence). V was clipped by 3 bases and J by 3 bases; unmatched bases: 1. CDR3 length: 13 amino acids. The CDR3, as DNA: TGTGCCAGCAGCTTCGGGACTAGCTACGAGCAGTACTTC. It is translated as CASSFGTSYEQYF.